This T cell receptor beta chain was sequenced for a study of a mutant IDH1 vaccine in newly diagnosed glioma. Overall study context: Every participant had undergone radiotherapy, temozolomide, or both before, and most underwent both. Visits V12 and V13 fell at weeks 35 and 47, respectively.

Broader study findings: It seemed that pseudoprogression was not linked to changes in the top peripheral T cell clonotypes. Researchers report vaccine-induced immune responses in roughly 93% of patients.

Details on this clone: Its antigen is currently unknown.

V lost 6 bases, J lost 3 bases, and 4 bases stayed unmatched. CDR1 and CDR2 (germline): SNHLY, FYNNEI. The length of the CDR3 is 14 residues. Time point indicated: week 47, end of study. Each dose of the vaccine consisted of 300 ug of mutant IDH1 20-mer peptide, with topical imiquimod. Assay used: immunoSEQ multiplex PCR; TCRdb lists only in-frame clones, some missing. The top ten hold about 19% of the sample, which has fewer than 45,000 clones, roughly 82% seen once. The input for sequencing was PBMCs, taken from a glioma patient whose treatment included an IDH1 peptide vaccine. The rearrangement links TRBV2 to TRBJ2-7; TRBD2 aligns across 11 bases. This TCR was sampled from a man younger than 30 with glioma. Some clones in this sample may be carry-over from other donors' samples. For the CDR3, the DNA is TGTGCCAGCAGGGGGACTAGCGGAGTCTACGAGCAGTACTTC. Translating it yields CASRGTSGVYEQYF.